This entry concerns a single TCR beta chain. Its target is unknown. These data are taken from a study of cytomegalovirus exposure and HLA in healthy donors. Findings of the study overall: In an earlier analysis, about 87% or about 30%: the productive usage of most TCR beta V segments. It was about 150 TCR beta chains that were listed as cytomegalovirus-associated.

Germline-derived CDR1 and CDR2 are SGHDT and YYEEEE. Trimming took 0 bases from V and 2 from J, leaving 9 bases between them. The CDR3 length is 15 residues. The PCR used 60 Vbeta and 13 Jbeta primers. Here immunoSEQ multiplex PCR was the method, and the copy in TCRdb shows in-frame clones only, minus some. In all, the sample yields fewer than 250,000 clones. The receptor comes from a woman aged 30 to 39 in good health and CMV-seropositive. The J gene is TRBJ1-5, the V gene TRBV5-6, with no clear D. Specimen: PBMCs. The CDR3 protein is CASSLDFEGNQPQHF. CDR3 DNA sequence: TGTGCCAGCAGCTTGGATTTTGAGGGCAATCAGCCCCAGCATTTT.